This TCR beta chain was captured by sequencing in a study of OX40 agonist ivuxolimab in advanced cancers. Background on the study: Under the entry rules, prior anti-PD-1, anti-PD-L1 or anti-CTLA-4 therapy was allowed, and approximately 40% had some.

The study's findings and limits: Partial responders receiving 0.1-3.0 mg/kg showed among the lowest clonal expansion.

A note on this clone: Its antigen is unknown.

The method was immunoSEQ multiplex PCR; TCRdb's version includes in-frame clones alone and lacks a portion of them. This sample has 70,000 to 95,000 clones, with roughly 82% found just once. Trimming pared 1 base from V and 1 base from J, leaving 14 bases between. Germline V gene sequence: CDR1 SGHAT, CDR2 FQNNGV. This CDR3 comprises 17 residues. The chain links TRBV11-2 to TRBJ1-3; D perhaps matches TRBD1 (5 bases). The sample in question was CD4+ or CD8+ T cells sorted from blood, obtained in a trial of the OX40 agonist ivuxolimab. This TCR was sampled from an adult with an advanced solid tumor such as melanoma, head and neck, liver or kidney cancer. DNA for the CDR3: TGTGCCAGCAGCTTAGTGGGCAGGGACGGGTCTGGAAACACCATATATTTT. It translates to CASSLVGRDGSGNTIYF.